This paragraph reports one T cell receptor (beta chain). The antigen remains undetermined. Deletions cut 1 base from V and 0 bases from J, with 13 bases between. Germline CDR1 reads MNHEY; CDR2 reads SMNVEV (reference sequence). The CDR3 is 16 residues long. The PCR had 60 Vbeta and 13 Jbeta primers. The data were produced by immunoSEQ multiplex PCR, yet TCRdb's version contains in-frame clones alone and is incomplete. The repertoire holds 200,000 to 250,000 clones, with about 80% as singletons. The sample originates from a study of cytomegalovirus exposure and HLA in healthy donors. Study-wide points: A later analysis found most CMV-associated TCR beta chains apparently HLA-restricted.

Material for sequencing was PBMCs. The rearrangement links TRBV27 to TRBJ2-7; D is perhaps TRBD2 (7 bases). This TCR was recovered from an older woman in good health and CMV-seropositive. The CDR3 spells CASSLYGGRGSYEQYF. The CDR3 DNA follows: TGTGCCAGCAGTTTATACGGGGGGCGAGGCTCCTACGAGCAGTACTTC.